The 5 T cell receptor delta chains below were found in one sample sequenced in a study of γδ T cells in repeated Plasmodium falciparum infection. Bulk repertoires came from Vgamma9/Vdelta2+ or Vdelta2-negative gammadelta T cells flow-sorted from PBMC. TCRdb fed the multiplex PCR reads to CATT. The sample shows over 90,000 delta-chain clones, approximately 1% of them seen only once. The material sequenced was gamma-delta T cells from blood. The origin of the receptors is a pool of human donors (malaria-infected and uninfected, not separated).

Comments on this clone: A far larger clone is off by one base, so a read error is likely. At the DNA level, this CDR3 is encoded by other sequences in the same sample as well. This rearrangement joins TRDV1 to TRDJ1, with D perhaps matching TRDD3 (6 bases). TCRdb records no J gene; here it was assigned by comparing the DNA to germline. The CDR3 runs to 18 residues. Trimming shortened V by 2 bases and J by 4 bases, and 23 bases separated the two germline ends. Germline lookup yields CDR1 TSWWSYY and CDR2 QGS. The CDR3 nucleotides are TGTGCTCTTGGGGAAGCTCGAACGAGGGATGGGGGGTGCGATAAACTCATCTTT. Translated: CALGEARTRDGGCDKLIF.

As for this clone: This DNA's translation and the protein TCRdb lists, from a much larger clone, do not match at residue 5, likely due to a read error; the protein shown is translated from the DNA. The rearrangement uses TRDV2 and TRDJ1; maybe TRDD3 (5 bases). The J gene, absent from TCRdb, was called here by matching the DNA to germline. This CDR3 comprises 18 residues. Trimming stripped 3 bases from V and 0 bases from J, with 22 bases between. CDR1 GEAIGNYY and CDR2 EKD come from the germline V gene. The CDR3, as DNA: TGTGCCTGTGACTCAGTTTTAGGTGTGGGATCGAACACCGATAAACTCATCTTT. Translating it yields CACDSVLGVGSNTDKLIF.

For this clone: This sequence is one base from a far larger clone and is likely a read error. V usage is TRDV1 and J usage is TRDJ1; 11 bases are shared with TRDD3. The J gene comes from matching the DNA to germline here; TCRdb lacks it. Germline V gives CDR1 TSWWSYY, CDR2 QGS. The length of the CDR3 is 21 residues. The CDR3 here is CALGLIQAPYWGIRCTDKLIF. CDR3 coding DNA: TGTGCCCTTGGGCTAATACAGGCCCCCTACTGGGGGATAAGGTGCACCGATAAACTCATCTTT.

This clone was found a few times. The protein recorded in TCRdb matches a much larger clone and deviates from this DNA's translation at residue 15, suggesting a read error; the protein here is obtained by translating the DNA. The gene calls are TRDV1 and TRDJ1, with 9 bases lining up with TRDD3. The trim removed 1 base at V and 0 bases at J, leaving 24 bases unmatched. The CDR3 is made up of 23 amino acids. From germline, CDR1 is TSWWSYY and CDR2 QGS. CDR3 in amino acids: CALGEPEVPNRLGDLGYTDKLIF. The DNA for the CDR3 is TGTGCTCTTGGGGAACCTGAAGTTCCTAACCGTCTGGGGGATCTGGGGTACACCGATAAACTCATCTTT.

This clone has ten or more counts. This sequence joins TRDV1 and TRDJ1, with 10 positions matching TRDD3. Germline loops: CDR1 TSWWSYY, CDR2 QGS. The CDR3 is made up of 22 amino acids. The V gene end was trimmed by 0 bases and the J gene end by 8 bases; junction bases not matched to a gene: 27. The CDR3 bases are TGTGCTCTTGGGGAACTGGCGGCCTCATTCCCGTTTTATTGGGGGATACACCTCAAACTCATCTTT. Translation: CALGELAASFPFYWGIHLKLIF.